The entry that follows covers one T cell receptor (beta chain) sequence. The sample is drawn from a study of tumour-infiltrating T cells in Burkitt lymphoma. Study context: Repertoire clonality predicted overall and progression-free survival.

V shed 2 bases, J shed 8 bases, and the junction held 4 bases outside the gene matches. CDR3 size: 14 residues. Germline values: CDR1 SGHDN, CDR2 FVKESK. Assay used: immunoSEQ multiplex PCR; TCRdb lists only in-frame clones, some missing. This sample has around 14,000 clones, with about 75% found just once. The chain links TRBV14 to TRBJ2-5, with 11 positions matching TRBD2. Sequencing was carried out using tumor tissue. The source is a human donor with diffuse large B-cell lymphoma. The CDR3 loop is CASSQSGLADTQYF. CDR3 sequence (DNA): TGTGCCAGCAGCCAATCGGGACTAGCGGATACCCAGTACTTC.